Listed here are 13 T cell receptor beta chains from one sample, sequenced in a study of shared clonotypes between healthy human individuals. Selected positively for CCR7 and CD45RO-negative, naive CD8 cells excluded terminally differentiated effector memory CD45RA+ cells. TCRdb's table, derived via immunoSEQ multiplex PCR, lists solely in-frame clones and lacks some. The sample includes approximately 600,000 clones, approximately 95% of them seen just once. Sequenced sample: naive CD8+ T cells sorted from blood. These receptor sequences come from a woman between 25 and 40 years old in good health.

This chain joins TRBV9 and TRBJ2-1; tentative D call: TRBD2 (6 bases). In germline, CDR1 is SGDLS, CDR2 YYNGEE. CDR3 length: 15 amino acids. The ends were cut back, 0 bases at V and 3 bases at J, with 10 bases in the middle. The CDR3 DNA sequence: TGTGCCAGCAGCGTAGACGGGAGCGGCTACAATGAGCAGTTCTTC. This translates into CASSVDGSGYNEQFF.

The chain combines TRBV27 with TRBJ1-1; 8 bases line up with TRBD1. The J segment lost 2 bases and the V segment lost 7 bases, leaving 6 bases of the junction unmatched. CDR3 length equals 14 residues. CDR1 and CDR2 from the germline V gene are MNHEY and SMNVEV (reference sequence). CDR3 in amino acids: CASNLRGPNTEAFF. As DNA, the CDR3 is TGTGCCAGCAACCTCAGGGGGCCTAACACTGAAGCTTTCTTT.

The V call is TRBV13, the J call TRBJ2-1, with TRBD2 as a possible D gene (6 bases). There are 10 residues in the CDR3. CDR1 is PRHDT, CDR2 FYEKMQ, per germline (reference sequence). Trimming removed 10 bases at V and 9 bases at J, with 10 bases between. DNA of the CDR3: TGTGCCACCGGCGGGACTGAGCAGTTCTTC. Protein: CATGGTEQFF.

V gene TRBV5-1 combines with J gene TRBJ2-7; D gene uncertain. CDR3 length: 11 amino acids. Germline V gene data show CDR1 as SGHRS and CDR2 as YFSETQ. V lost 0 bases to trimming and J lost 10 bases, with 8 bases between them. The CDR3 bases are TGCGCCAGCAGCTTGGTGGACCACCAGTACTTC. Translation: CASSLVDHQYF.

The chain couples TRBV27 to TRBJ1-1; no firm D call. From germline, CDR1 is MNHEY and CDR2 SMNVEV (reference sequence). The CDR3 length is 14 residues. The germline V and J ends were trimmed by 0 bases and 3 bases, with 8 bases remaining between them. The CDR3 is CASSLSSQYTEAFF. The CDR3 region has the DNA TGTGCCAGCAGTTTATCTTCACAGTACACTGAAGCTTTCTTT.

J is TRBJ1-1 and V is TRBV15; no reliable D call. Trimming left V 1 base short and J 2 bases short, with 11 bases between. The germline V gene encodes CDR1 LNHNV and CDR2 YYDKDF (reference sequence). This CDR3 spans 15 amino acids. CDR3 bases: TGTGCCACCAGCAGAGTAATCCTGGGCAACACTGAAGCTTTCTTT. It is translated as CATSRVILGNTEAFF. Filled out from reference TRBV15 and TRBJ1-1, the complete variable domain reads DAMVIQNPRYQVTQFGKPVTLSCSQTLNHNVMYWYQQKSSQAPKLLFHYYDKDFNNEADTPDNFQSRRPNTSFCFLDIRSPGLGDTAMYLCATSRVILGNTEAFFGQGTRLTVV.

The gene calls are TRBV28 and TRBJ2-3; TRBD2 aligns across 7 bases. The germline V gene encodes CDR1 MDHEN and CDR2 SYDVKM. Germline trimming cut 7 bases from V and 4 bases from J; bases unmatched to any gene: 5. The CDR3 runs 13 residues. In DNA form, the CDR3 reads TGTGCCAGCAAAGCGGGGAATGCAGATACGCAGTATTTT. Translated: CASKAGNADTQYF.

This rearrangement joins TRBV30 to TRBJ2-5; possibly TRBD1 for D (6 bases). TRBJ2-7 matches the DNA end more closely, so the J call is doubtful. Germline-derived CDR1 and CDR2 are GTSNPN and SVGIG (reference sequence). CDR3 length: 13 residues. The CDR3 spells CAWSIGQSYEQYF. Here the CDR3 DNA reads TGTGCCTGGAGTATCGGACAGTCCTACGAGCAGTACTTC.

The CDR3 region is CASSSGEAMNTEAFF. CDR3 coding DNA: TGTGCCAGCAGCTCCGGGGAGGCCATGAACACTGAAGCTTTCTTT. This chain connects TRBV11-2 to TRBJ1-1; D unclear. Germline values: CDR1 SGHAT, CDR2 FQNNGV. The V gene lost 4 bases and the J gene lost 0 bases, with 12 bases spanning the gap. CDR3 length: 15 residues.

CDR3 loop: CAVASGSTDTQYF. CDR3 nucleotide sequence: TGTGCTGTCGCTAGCGGGAGTACAGATACGCAGTATTTT. V usage is TRBV2 and J usage is TRBJ2-3; 10 nucleotides align to TRBD2. The CDR3 runs 13 residues. Germline values: CDR1 SNHLY, CDR2 FYNNEI.

The rearrangement links TRBV29-1 to TRBJ2-2; 10 bases line up with TRBD2. V lost 5 bases and J lost 5; bases outside the gene matches: 5. Germline CDR1 and CDR2: SQVTM and ANQGSEA. This CDR3 comprises 14 residues. CDR3 sequence: CSVWLAGVTGELFF. As DNA, the CDR3 is TGCAGCGTTTGGCTAGCGGGAGTAACCGGGGAGCTGTTTTTT.

The chain employs TRBV2 and TRBJ1-4, with a possible D match to TRBD1 (5 bases). V lost 1 base and J 4 bases, leaving 7 bases between the germline ends. The CDR3 covers 14 residues. Germline V gene lookup returns CDR1 SNHLY and CDR2 FYNNEI. CDR3 DNA: TGTGCCAGCAGTGAAGGACAGCGTAATGAAAAACTGTTTTTT. Translating it yields CASSEGQRNEKLFF.

The chain is built from TRBV4-1 and TRBJ1-4, with D uncertain. CDR1 and CDR2 from the germline V gene are MGHRA and YSYEKL. V was cut by 1 base and J by 8 bases, with 11 bases left in between. This CDR3 comprises 14 residues. The CDR3 region is CASSQGIGSEKLFF. CDR3 DNA sequence: TGCGCCAGCAGCCAAGGCATTGGGAGCGAAAAACTGTTTTTT.